Listed below are T cell receptor beta chains from one sample, sequenced in a study of OX40 agonist ivuxolimab in advanced cancers. The repertoire was sequenced with immunoSEQ multiplex PCR; TCRdb's copy has only in-frame clones and lacks some. The sample carries 50,000 to 60,000 clones, around 87% recorded once. Sequenced material: CD4+ or CD8+ T cells sorted from blood, taken in a trial of the OX40 agonist ivuxolimab. The source is an adult with an advanced solid tumor such as melanoma, head and neck, liver or kidney cancer. Both conserved end residues are part of each CDR3. D genes are given only for firm matches. The size field is filled for only some rows; it gives once, few, many or a size class.

abundance: -
v_gene: TRBV28
j_gene: TRBJ1-5
d_gene: -
CDR3aa: CASIFGGGVQPQHF
CDR3nt: TGTGCCAGCATCTTTGGGGGGGGTGTTCAGCCCCAGCATTTT

abundance: once
v_gene: TRBV15
j_gene: TRBJ2-3
d_gene: -
CDR3aa: CATSRGGGLSTDTQYF
CDR3nt: TGTGCCACCAGCCGCGGCGGGGGCCTTAGCACAGATACGCAGTATTTT

abundance: -
v_gene: TRBV18
j_gene: TRBJ2-5
d_gene: TRBD2
CDR3aa: CASSPPWSSGKETQYF
CDR3nt: TGTGCCAGCTCACCACCGTGGTCTAGCGGAAAAGAGACCCAGTACTTC

abundance: -
v_gene: TRBV30
j_gene: TRBJ2-7
d_gene: TRBD2
CDR3aa: CAWTSGSHEQYF
CDR3nt: TGTGCCTGGACTAGCGGGAGTCACGAGCAGTACTTC

abundance: -
v_gene: TRBV2
j_gene: TRBJ2-5
d_gene: -
CDR3aa: CASRPPLDRNQETQYF
CDR3nt: TGTGCCAGCAGACCCCCCCTAGACAGGAACCAAGAGACCCAGTACTTC

abundance: -
v_gene: TRBV7-6
j_gene: TRBJ2-2
d_gene: TRBD2
CDR3aa: CASSNGLAANTGELFF
CDR3nt: TGTGCCAGCAGCAACGGACTAGCGGCGAACACCGGGGAGCTGTTTTTT

abundance: -
v_gene: TRBV28
j_gene: TRBJ2-7
d_gene: TRBD2
CDR3aa: CASRWTSGGEQYF
CDR3nt: TGTGCCAGCAGGTGGACTAGCGGGGGCGAGCAGTACTTC

abundance: -
v_gene: TRBV7-8
j_gene: TRBJ1-1
d_gene: -
CDR3aa: CASSPQGHQNTEAFF
CDR3nt: TGTGCCAGCAGCCCGCAGGGACACCAGAACACTGAAGCTTTCTTT

abundance: -
v_gene: TRBV11-2
j_gene: TRBJ1-2
d_gene: -
CDR3aa: CATARGVSYGYTF
CDR3nt: TGTGCCACCGCACGTGGGGTGAGCTATGGCTACACCTTC

abundance: -
v_gene: TRBV25-1
j_gene: TRBJ2-2
d_gene: -
CDR3aa: CASSALDRLPGELFF
CDR3nt: TGTGCCAGCAGTGCCCTAGACAGACTCCCCGGGGAGCTGTTTTTT

abundance: -
v_gene: TRBV29-1
j_gene: TRBJ1-5
d_gene: -
CDR3aa: CSAREGLLSNQPQHF
CDR3nt: TGCAGCGCCCGCGAGGGACTACTTAGCAATCAGCCCCAGCATTTT

abundance: -
v_gene: TRBV29-1
j_gene: TRBJ2-1
d_gene: TRBD2
CDR3aa: CSVDRGASGRAYNEQFF
CDR3nt: TGCAGCGTTGATAGGGGGGCTAGCGGGAGGGCCTACAATGAGCAGTTCTTC

abundance: -
v_gene: TRBV5-1
j_gene: TRBJ2-3
d_gene: TRBD1
CDR3aa: CASTRQGSTDTQYF
CDR3nt: TGCGCCAGCACCCGACAGGGTAGCACAGATACGCAGTATTTT

abundance: -
v_gene: TRBV2
j_gene: TRBJ2-5
d_gene: -
CDR3aa: CASTSQTETQYF
CDR3nt: TGTGCCAGCACATCCCAGACAGAGACCCAGTACTTC

abundance: -
v_gene: TRBV27
j_gene: TRBJ2-4
d_gene: -
CDR3aa: CASSSSSALNIQYF
CDR3nt: TGTGCCAGCAGTTCCTCTAGTGCCCTCAACATTCAGTACTTC

abundance: -
v_gene: TRBV5-4
j_gene: TRBJ2-3
d_gene: -
CDR3aa: CASSLGGRQGVDTQYF
CDR3nt: TGTGCCAGCAGCTTGGGAGGGAGGCAAGGCGTAGATACGCAGTATTTT

abundance: -
v_gene: TRBV19
j_gene: TRBJ1-4
d_gene: -
CDR3aa: CASSRQQLNEKLFF
CDR3nt: TGTGCCAGTAGTAGACAGCAGCTTAATGAAAAACTGTTTTTT

abundance: -
v_gene: TRBV14
j_gene: TRBJ1-1
d_gene: -
CDR3aa: CASSQDKGTLNTEAFF
CDR3nt: TGTGCCAGCAGCCAAGATAAAGGGACCCTGAACACTGAAGCTTTCTTT

abundance: -
v_gene: TRBV10-3
j_gene: TRBJ2-7
d_gene: -
CDR3aa: CAISSGSYEQYF
CDR3nt: TGTGCCATCAGCTCGGGATCCTACGAGCAGTACTTC

abundance: -
v_gene: TRBV5-1
j_gene: TRBJ2-3
d_gene: -
CDR3aa: CASSSRDFLTDTQYF
CDR3nt: TGCGCCAGCAGCTCCCGGGACTTCCTGACAGATACGCAGTATTTT

abundance: -
v_gene: TRBV18
j_gene: TRBJ2-3
d_gene: -
CDR3aa: CASSHTQYF
CDR3nt: TGTGCCAGCTCACATACGCAGTATTTT

abundance: -
v_gene: TRBV7-2
j_gene: TRBJ2-2
d_gene: TRBD2
CDR3aa: CASSLLGLAAGELFF
CDR3nt: TGTGCCAGCAGCTTATTAGGGCTAGCGGCCGGGGAGCTGTTTTTT

abundance: few
v_gene: TRBV4-1
j_gene: TRBJ1-1
d_gene: TRBD1
CDR3aa: CASTRTGNTEAFF
CDR3nt: TGCGCCAGCACCCGGACAGGGAACACTGAAGCTTTCTTT

abundance: -
v_gene: TRBV6-1
j_gene: TRBJ2-2
d_gene: TRBD2
CDR3aa: CASSAPYGTSGKAGELFF
CDR3nt: TGTGCCAGCAGTGCGCCTTACGGGACTAGCGGGAAGGCCGGGGAGCTGTTTTTT

abundance: -
v_gene: TRBV6-5
j_gene: TRBJ2-5
d_gene: -
CDR3aa: CASSYSRLGETQYF
CDR3nt: TGTGCCAGCAGTTACTCGAGACTAGGAGAGACCCAGTACTTC

abundance: -
v_gene: TRBV28
j_gene: TRBJ2-7
d_gene: -
CDR3aa: CASSPGREQYF
CDR3nt: TGTGCCAGCAGTCCGGGCCGCGAGCAGTACTTC

abundance: -
v_gene: TRBV7-9
j_gene: TRBJ1-4
d_gene: TRBD1
CDR3aa: CASSLGTGGTLNEKLFF
CDR3nt: TGTGCCAGCAGCCTAGGGACAGGGGGGACACTTAATGAAAAACTGTTTTTT

abundance: -
v_gene: TRBV11-3
j_gene: TRBJ2-2
d_gene: -
CDR3aa: CASSLDPGRTGELFF
CDR3nt: TGTGCCAGCAGCTTAGACCCGGGACGGACCGGGGAGCTGTTTTTT

abundance: -
v_gene: TRBV5-1
j_gene: TRBJ1-3
d_gene: -
CDR3aa: CASSRETAFSGNTIYF
CDR3nt: TGCGCCAGCAGCCGAGAAACAGCTTTCTCTGGAAACACCATATATTTT

abundance: once
v_gene: TRBV30
j_gene: TRBJ1-5
d_gene: TRBD1
CDR3aa: CAWATGGNNQPQHF
CDR3nt: TGTGCCTGGGCCACAGGGGGTAACAATCAGCCCCAGCATTTT

abundance: -
v_gene: TRBV27
j_gene: TRBJ2-1
d_gene: -
CDR3aa: CASSLSGDNEQFF
CDR3nt: TGTGCCAGCAGTTTATCGGGGGACAATGAGCAGTTCTTC

abundance: -
v_gene: TRBV19
j_gene: TRBJ2-3
d_gene: -
CDR3aa: CASSIRDTQYF
CDR3nt: TGTGCCAGTAGTATCCGGGATACGCAGTATTTT

abundance: -
v_gene: TRBV6-1
j_gene: TRBJ2-5
d_gene: TRBD2
CDR3aa: CASSVGTSGSKGTQYF
CDR3nt: TGTGCCAGCAGTGTGGGGACTAGCGGGAGTAAGGGGACCCAGTACTTC

abundance: -
v_gene: TRBV5-4
j_gene: TRBJ2-1
d_gene: TRBD1
CDR3aa: CASSLLGQSSNEQFF
CDR3nt: TGTGCCAGCAGCTTGTTGGGACAGAGTTCTAATGAGCAGTTCTTC

abundance: -
v_gene: TRBV27
j_gene: TRBJ2-7
d_gene: -
CDR3aa: CASSQGLYEQYF
CDR3nt: TGTGCCAGCAGTCAGGGGCTTTACGAGCAGTACTTC

abundance: -
v_gene: TRBV23-1
j_gene: TRBJ1-4
d_gene: -
CDR3aa: CASSRVPHSGAGEKLFF
CDR3nt: TGCGCCAGCAGTCGGGTTCCGCATTCCGGGGCAGGGGAAAAACTGTTTTTT

abundance: -
v_gene: TRBV5-1
j_gene: TRBJ1-6
d_gene: TRBD1
CDR3aa: CASSSGQGAVYNSPLHF
CDR3nt: TGCGCCAGCAGCTCTGGACAGGGTGCCGTCTATAATTCACCCCTCCACTTT

abundance: -
v_gene: TRBV30
j_gene: TRBJ2-1
d_gene: -
CDR3aa: CACPGEGGINEQFF
CDR3nt: TGTGCCTGCCCCGGGGAGGGGGGAATCAATGAGCAGTTCTTC

abundance: -
v_gene: TRBV9
j_gene: TRBJ2-7
d_gene: TRBD2
CDR3aa: CASSPTGTSGTYEQYF
CDR3nt: TGTGCCAGCAGCCCAACCGGGACTAGCGGGACTTACGAGCAGTACTTC

abundance: -
v_gene: TRBV7-9
j_gene: TRBJ2-5
d_gene: TRBD2
CDR3aa: CASSLGSASGRIKETQYF
CDR3nt: TGTGCCAGCAGCTTAGGATCGGCTAGCGGGAGGATCAAAGAGACCCAGTACTTC

abundance: -
v_gene: TRBV29-1
j_gene: TRBJ1-1
d_gene: TRBD1
CDR3aa: CSVKGQAITEAFF
CDR3nt: TGCAGCGTTAAAGGACAGGCCATCACTGAAGCTTTCTTT

abundance: -
v_gene: TRBV4-2
j_gene: TRBJ1-5
d_gene: -
CDR3aa: CASSRSDQPQHF
CDR3nt: TGTGCCAGCAGCCGCAGCGATCAGCCCCAGCATTTT

abundance: -
v_gene: TRBV12-5
j_gene: TRBJ2-3
d_gene: TRBD1
CDR3aa: CASGLGDRASTDTQYF
CDR3nt: TGTGCTAGTGGTCTCGGGGACAGGGCCTCCACAGATACGCAGTATTTT

abundance: -
v_gene: TRBV28
j_gene: TRBJ1-2
d_gene: -
CDR3aa: CASSSLGGYTF
CDR3nt: TGTGCCAGCAGTTCCCTAGGTGGCTACACCTTC

abundance: once
v_gene: TRBV6-5
j_gene: TRBJ1-1
d_gene: -
CDR3aa: CASSSSGVHTEAFF
CDR3nt: TGTGCCAGCAGTTCCTCCGGGGTCCACACTGAAGCTTTCTTT

abundance: -
v_gene: TRBV30
j_gene: TRBJ2-7
d_gene: -
CDR3aa: CAWTGLDSSYEQYF
CDR3nt: TGTGCCTGGACCGGGCTGGACAGCTCCTACGAGCAGTACTTC

abundance: few
v_gene: TRBV15
j_gene: TRBJ1-4
d_gene: -
CDR3aa: CATSRRGAPNEKLFF
CDR3nt: TGTGCCACCAGCAGGAGGGGCGCACCAAATGAAAAACTGTTTTTT

abundance: few
v_gene: TRBV28
j_gene: TRBJ1-5
d_gene: -
CDR3aa: CASSLLEGNQPQHF
CDR3nt: TGTGCCAGCAGTTTATTGGAGGGGAATCAGCCCCAGCATTTT

abundance: -
v_gene: TRBV7-9
j_gene: TRBJ2-5
d_gene: -
CDR3aa: CASSLGGLQETQYF
CDR3nt: TGTGCCAGCAGCTTAGGTGGCCTTCAAGAGACCCAGTACTTC

abundance: -
v_gene: TRBV5-1
j_gene: TRBJ2-7
d_gene: -
CDR3aa: CASSSAVQGISYEQYF
CDR3nt: TGCGCCAGCAGCTCGGCCGTACAGGGTATCTCCTACGAGCAGTACTTC

abundance: -
v_gene: TRBV27
j_gene: TRBJ2-7
d_gene: -
CDR3aa: CASSLRGPPYYEQYF
CDR3nt: TGTGCCAGCAGTTTAAGAGGTCCTCCTTACTACGAGCAGTACTTC

abundance: once
v_gene: TRBV11-3
j_gene: TRBJ2-6
d_gene: TRBD1
CDR3aa: CASSLSGTGASGANVLTF
CDR3nt: TGTGCCAGCAGCTTATCTGGTACAGGGGCCTCCGGGGCCAACGTCCTGACTTTC

abundance: -
v_gene: TRBV4-2
j_gene: TRBJ1-1
d_gene: -
CDR3aa: CASSPSVVNTEAFF
CDR3nt: TGTGCCAGCAGCCCGTCCGTCGTCAACACTGAAGCTTTCTTT

abundance: once
v_gene: TRBV25-1
j_gene: TRBJ2-1
d_gene: -
CDR3aa: CASSGTWRGRDNEQFF
CDR3nt: TGTGCCAGCAGTGGGACTTGGCGGGGTCGGGACAATGAGCAGTTCTTC

abundance: -
v_gene: TRBV7-6
j_gene: TRBJ2-7
d_gene: -
CDR3aa: CASSLAAANSYEQYF
CDR3nt: TGTGCCAGCAGCTTAGCGGCAGCAAACTCCTACGAGCAGTACTTC